These 2 T cell receptor beta chains were all obtained from the same sample, sequenced in a study of human T cells and chemical hapten exposure (dated by TCRdb to the early 2020s). Library generation was performed with RACE. The instrument given in TCRdb is NextSeq 500. The public reads were reprocessed in TCRdb via fastp at Q25 and MiXCR, keeping in-frame beta chains. Each record represents a unique CDR3 protein, reported with the most common genes and DNA among its rows. This sample is represented by about 350,000 distinct CDR3 sequences; about 6% of them were singletons. About 5.4% of the sample belongs to the ten largest clones. The time point tag for this specimen amounts to: patch test 2, 6 weeks after DPC sensitization. The treatment or condition label on this specimen signifies: therapeutic diphenylcyclopropenone sensitization with weekly scalp DPC. The sequencing here drew on whole blood, taken in connection with sensitization to the hapten diphenylcyclopropenone (DPC). The receptors stem from a woman under 30 with alopecia areata. Some clones in this sample may be carry-over from other donors' samples.

This clonotype was detected a few times. J is TRBJ2-4 and V is TRBV6-2 or TRBV6-3; no clear D gene. The length of the CDR3 is 12 residues. The germline gives CDR1 MNHEY, CDR2 SVGEGT. Trimming left V 6 bases short and J 6 bases short, with 9 bases between. CDR3 DNA sequence: TGTGCCAGCAGCCCCATCGGAAACATTCAGTACTTC. Protein sequence: CASSPIGNIQYF.

Only a few counts were recorded for this clonotype. This chain links TRBV6-2 or TRBV6-3 with TRBJ2-7; D is ambiguous. Germline-derived CDR1 and CDR2 are MNHEY and SVGEGT. The germline V and J ends were trimmed by 5 bases and 3 bases, with 11 bases remaining between them. This CDR3 spans 13 amino acids. For the CDR3, the DNA is TGTGCCAGCAGTACGACTGAGCTCTACGAGCAGTACTTC. It translates to CASSTTELYEQYF.